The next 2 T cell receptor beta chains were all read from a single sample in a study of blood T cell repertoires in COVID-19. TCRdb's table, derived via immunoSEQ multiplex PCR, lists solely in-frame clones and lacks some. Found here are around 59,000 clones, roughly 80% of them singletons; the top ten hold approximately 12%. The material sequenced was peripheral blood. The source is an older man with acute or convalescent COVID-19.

In DNA form, the CDR3 reads TGTGCCAGCAGTGCTTCCGGGACTAGCGGACTCACAGATACGCAGTATTTT. Encoded protein: CASSASGTSGLTDTQYF. The rearrangement joins TRBV28 to TRBJ2-3; 11 bases line up with TRBD2. The CDR3 is 17 residues long. J lost 2 bases, V lost 5 bases, and 9 bases had no gene match. The germline gives CDR1 MDHEN, CDR2 SYDVKM.

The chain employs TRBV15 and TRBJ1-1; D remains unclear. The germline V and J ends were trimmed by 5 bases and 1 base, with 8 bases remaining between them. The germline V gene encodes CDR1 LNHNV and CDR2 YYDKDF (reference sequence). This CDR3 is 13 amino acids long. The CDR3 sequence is CATSEYRNTEAFF. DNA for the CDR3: TGTGCCACCAGCGAATACAGGAACACTGAAGCTTTCTTT.